Listed below are T cell receptor beta chains from one sample, sequenced in a study of cytomegalovirus exposure and HLA in healthy donors. The method was immunoSEQ multiplex PCR; TCRdb's version includes in-frame clones alone and lacks a portion of them. The sample includes 200,000 to 250,000 clones. Sequencing was done on a sample of PBMCs. The receptors shown here come from a woman aged 25-40 years in good health and CMV-seropositive. Both conserved end residues are trimmed from each CDR3.

V,CDR3
TRBV5-6,ASSSWTSGGADKNIQY
TRBV4-1,ASSQDRTGYGYT
TRBV5-4,ASSSPSAPNTGELF
TRBV9,ASSATSGRTDTQY
TRBV14,ASSHLPDGDTQY
TRBV19,AGRGSSYNSPLH
TRBV18,ASSPENEQF
TRBV5-1,ASSLHRENTEAF
TRBV6-5,ASSYGPTREQY
TRBV7-9,ASSSTRIRVKGNTIY
TRBV27,ASSLSAPRQAVNEKLF
TRBV4-2,ASSQGSGGFTDTQY